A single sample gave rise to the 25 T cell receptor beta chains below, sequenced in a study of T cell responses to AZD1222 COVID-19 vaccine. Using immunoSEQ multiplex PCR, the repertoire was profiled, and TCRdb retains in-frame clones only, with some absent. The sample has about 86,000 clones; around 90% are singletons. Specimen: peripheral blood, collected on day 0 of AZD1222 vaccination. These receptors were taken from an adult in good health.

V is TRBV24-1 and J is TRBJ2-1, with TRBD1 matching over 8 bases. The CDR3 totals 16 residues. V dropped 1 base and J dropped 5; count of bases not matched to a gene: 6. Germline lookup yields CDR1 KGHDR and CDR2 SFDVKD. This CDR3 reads CATSDLAGGENNEQFF. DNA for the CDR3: TGTGCCACCAGTGATTTAGCAGGGGGCGAGAACAATGAGCAGTTCTTC.

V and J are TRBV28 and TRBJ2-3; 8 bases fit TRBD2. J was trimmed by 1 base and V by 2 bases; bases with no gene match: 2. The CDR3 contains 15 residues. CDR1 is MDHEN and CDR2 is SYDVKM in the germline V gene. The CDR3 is CASSLTGGGTDTQYF. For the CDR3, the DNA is TGTGCCAGCAGTTTAACCGGGGGGGGCACAGATACGCAGTATTTT.

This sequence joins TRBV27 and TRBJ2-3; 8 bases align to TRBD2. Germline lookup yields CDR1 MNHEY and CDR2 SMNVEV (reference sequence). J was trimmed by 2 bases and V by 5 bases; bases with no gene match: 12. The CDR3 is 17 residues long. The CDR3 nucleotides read TGTGCCAGCAGTCCTCGAAGCGGGAGCAGTTACACAGATACGCAGTATTTT. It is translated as CASSPRSGSSYTDTQYF.

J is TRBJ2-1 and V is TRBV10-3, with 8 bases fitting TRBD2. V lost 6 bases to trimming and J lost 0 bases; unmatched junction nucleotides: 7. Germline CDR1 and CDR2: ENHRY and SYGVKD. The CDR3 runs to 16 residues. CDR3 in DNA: TGTGCCATCAGCTCCGGGACTAGGAGCTCCTACAATGAGCAGTTCTTC. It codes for CAISSGTRSSYNEQFF.

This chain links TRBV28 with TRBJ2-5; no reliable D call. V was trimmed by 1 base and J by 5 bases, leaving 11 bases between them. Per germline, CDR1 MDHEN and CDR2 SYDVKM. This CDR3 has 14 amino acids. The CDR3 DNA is TGTGCCAGCAGTTTATCTGGCTCCGGGGAGACCCAGTACTTC. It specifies CASSLSGSGETQYF. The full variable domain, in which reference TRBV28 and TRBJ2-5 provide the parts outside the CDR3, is DVKVTQSSRYLVKRTGEKVFLECVQDMDHENMFWYRQDPGLGLRLIYFSYDVKMKEKGDIPEGYSVSREKKERFSLILESASTNQTSMYLCASSLSGSGETQYFGPGTRLLVL.

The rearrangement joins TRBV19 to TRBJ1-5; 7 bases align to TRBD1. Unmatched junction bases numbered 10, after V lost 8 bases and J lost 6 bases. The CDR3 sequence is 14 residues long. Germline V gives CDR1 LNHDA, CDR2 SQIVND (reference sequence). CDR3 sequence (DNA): TGTGCCAGTGGAATAGGGGGCTATCGTCAGCCCCAGCATTTT. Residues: CASGIGGYRQPQHF. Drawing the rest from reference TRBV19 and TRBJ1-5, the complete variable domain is DGGITQSPKYLFRKEGQNVTLSCEQNLNHDAMYWYRQDPGQGLRLIYYSQIVNDFQKGDIAEGYSVSREKKESFPLTVTSAQKNPTAFYLCASGIGGYRQPQHFGDGTRLSIL.

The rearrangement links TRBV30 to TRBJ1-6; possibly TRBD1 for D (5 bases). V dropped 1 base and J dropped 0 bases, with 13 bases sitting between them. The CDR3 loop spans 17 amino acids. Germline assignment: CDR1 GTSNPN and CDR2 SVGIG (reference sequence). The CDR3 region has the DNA TGTGCCTGGAGTGCGGACCGCGGGACCTCCTATAATTCACCCCTCCACTTT. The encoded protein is CAWSADRGTSYNSPLHF.

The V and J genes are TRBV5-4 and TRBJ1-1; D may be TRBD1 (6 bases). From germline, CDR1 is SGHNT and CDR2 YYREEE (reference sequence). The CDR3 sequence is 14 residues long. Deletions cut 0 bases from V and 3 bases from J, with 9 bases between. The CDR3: CASSLGTDDTEAFF. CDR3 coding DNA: TGTGCCAGCAGCTTGGGGACAGATGACACTGAAGCTTTCTTT. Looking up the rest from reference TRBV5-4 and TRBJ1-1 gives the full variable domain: ETGVTQSPTHLIKTRGQQVTLRCSSQSGHNTVSWYQQALGQGPQFIFQYYREEENGRGNFPPRFSGLQFPNYSSELNVNALELDDSALYLCASSLGTDDTEAFFGQGTRLTVV.

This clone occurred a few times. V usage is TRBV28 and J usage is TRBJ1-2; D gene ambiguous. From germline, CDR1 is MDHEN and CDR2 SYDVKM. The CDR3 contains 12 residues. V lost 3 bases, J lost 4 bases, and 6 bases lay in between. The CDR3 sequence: CASSFEGYGYTF. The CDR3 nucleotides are TGTGCCAGCAGTTTTGAGGGCTATGGCTACACCTTC.

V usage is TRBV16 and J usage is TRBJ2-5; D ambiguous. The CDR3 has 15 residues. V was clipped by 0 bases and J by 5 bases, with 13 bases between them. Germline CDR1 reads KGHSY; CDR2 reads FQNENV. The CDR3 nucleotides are TGTGCCAGCAGCCAATCCGTGGGGTACCGGGAGACCCAGTACTTC. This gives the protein CASSQSVGYRETQYF.

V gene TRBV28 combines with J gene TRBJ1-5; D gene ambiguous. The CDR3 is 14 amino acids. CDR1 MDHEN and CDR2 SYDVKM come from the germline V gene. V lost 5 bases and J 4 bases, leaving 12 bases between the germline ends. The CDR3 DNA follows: TGTGCCAGCAGTCCCGCTTTTAGGAATCAGCCCCAGCATTTT. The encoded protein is CASSPAFRNQPQHF.

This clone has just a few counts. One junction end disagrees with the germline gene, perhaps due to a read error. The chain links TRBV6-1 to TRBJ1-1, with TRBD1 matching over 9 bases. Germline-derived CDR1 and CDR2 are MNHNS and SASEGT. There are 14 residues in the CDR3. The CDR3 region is CASREGTGSTEAFF. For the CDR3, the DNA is TGTGCCAGCAGAGAAGGGACAGGGAGTACTGAAGCTTTCTTT.

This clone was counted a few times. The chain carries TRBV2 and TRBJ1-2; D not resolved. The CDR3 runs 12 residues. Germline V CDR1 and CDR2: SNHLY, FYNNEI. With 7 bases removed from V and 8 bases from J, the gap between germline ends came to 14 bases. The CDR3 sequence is CASMGSEEGYTF. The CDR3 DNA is TGTGCCAGCATGGGGAGTGAAGAAGGCTACACCTTC. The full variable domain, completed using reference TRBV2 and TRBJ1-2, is EPEVTQTPSHQVTQMGQEVILRCVPISNHLYFYWYRQILGQKVEFLVSFYNNEISEKSEIFDDQFSVERPDGSNFTLKIRSTKLEDSAMYFCASMGSEEGYTFGSGTRLTVV.

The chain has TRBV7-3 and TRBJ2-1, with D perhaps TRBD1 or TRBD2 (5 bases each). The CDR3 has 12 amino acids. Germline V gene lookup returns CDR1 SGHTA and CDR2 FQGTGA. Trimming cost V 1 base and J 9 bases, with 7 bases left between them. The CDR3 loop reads CASSLKRGEQFF. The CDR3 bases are TGTGCCAGCAGCTTAAAGAGGGGTGAGCAGTTCTTC.

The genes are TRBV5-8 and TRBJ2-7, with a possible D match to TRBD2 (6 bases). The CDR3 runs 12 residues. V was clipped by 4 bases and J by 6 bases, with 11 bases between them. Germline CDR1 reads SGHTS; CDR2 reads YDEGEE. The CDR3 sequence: CASSRRAGEQYF. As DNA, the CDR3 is TGTGCCAGCAGCAGGAGGGCCGGCGAGCAGTACTTC.

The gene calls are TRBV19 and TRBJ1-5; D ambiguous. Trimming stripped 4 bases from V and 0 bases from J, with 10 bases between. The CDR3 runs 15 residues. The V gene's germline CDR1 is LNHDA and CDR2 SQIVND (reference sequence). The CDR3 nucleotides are TGTGCCAGTAGTAACGACGGGTATAGCAATCAGCCCCAGCATTTT. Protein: CASSNDGYSNQPQHF.

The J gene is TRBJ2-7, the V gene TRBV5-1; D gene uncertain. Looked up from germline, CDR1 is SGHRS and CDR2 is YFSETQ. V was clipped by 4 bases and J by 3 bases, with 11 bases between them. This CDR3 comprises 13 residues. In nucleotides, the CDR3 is TGCGCCAGCAGCGCGGACGGGTTCTACGAGCAGTACTTC. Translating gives CASSADGFYEQYF. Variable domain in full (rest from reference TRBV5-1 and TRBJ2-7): KAGVTQTPRYLIKTRGQQVTLSCSPISGHRSVSWYQQTPGQGLQFLFEYFSETQRNKGNFPGRFSGRQFSNSRSEMNVSTLELGDSALYLCASSADGFYEQYFGPGTRLTVT.

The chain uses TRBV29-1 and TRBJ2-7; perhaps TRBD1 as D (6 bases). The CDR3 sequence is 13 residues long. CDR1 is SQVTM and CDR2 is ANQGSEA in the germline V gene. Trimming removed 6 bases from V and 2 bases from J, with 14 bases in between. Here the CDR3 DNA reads TGCAGCGTACTGACAGGTACTACCTACGAGCAGTACTTC. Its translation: CSVLTGTTYEQYF.

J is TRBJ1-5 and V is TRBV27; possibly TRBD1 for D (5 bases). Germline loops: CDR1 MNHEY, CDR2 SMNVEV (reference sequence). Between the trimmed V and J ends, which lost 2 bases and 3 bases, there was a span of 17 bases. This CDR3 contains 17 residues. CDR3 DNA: TGTGCCAGCAGTTTAGAGGGGCCCGTGTATCCCAATCAGCCCCAGCATTTT. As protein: CASSLEGPVYPNQPQHF.

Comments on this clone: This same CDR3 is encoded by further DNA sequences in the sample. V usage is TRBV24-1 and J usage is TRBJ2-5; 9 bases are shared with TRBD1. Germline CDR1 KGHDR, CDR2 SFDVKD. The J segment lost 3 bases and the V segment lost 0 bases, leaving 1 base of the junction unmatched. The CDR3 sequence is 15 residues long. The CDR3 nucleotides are TGTGCCACCAGTGATTTGCGGACAGGGGAAGAGACCCAGTACTTC. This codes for CATSDLRTGEETQYF.

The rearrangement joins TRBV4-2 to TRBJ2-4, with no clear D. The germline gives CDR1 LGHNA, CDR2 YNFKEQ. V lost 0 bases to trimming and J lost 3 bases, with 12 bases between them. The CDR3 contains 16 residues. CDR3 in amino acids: CASSQEGLTVKNIQYF. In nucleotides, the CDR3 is TGTGCCAGCAGCCAAGAAGGGTTGACGGTCAAAAACATTCAGTACTTC.

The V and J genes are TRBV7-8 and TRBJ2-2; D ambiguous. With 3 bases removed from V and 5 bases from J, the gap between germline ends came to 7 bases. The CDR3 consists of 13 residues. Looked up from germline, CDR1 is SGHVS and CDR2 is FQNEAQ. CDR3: CASSFLRTGELFF. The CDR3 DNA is TGTGCCAGCAGCTTCCTCCGGACCGGGGAGCTGTTTTTT.

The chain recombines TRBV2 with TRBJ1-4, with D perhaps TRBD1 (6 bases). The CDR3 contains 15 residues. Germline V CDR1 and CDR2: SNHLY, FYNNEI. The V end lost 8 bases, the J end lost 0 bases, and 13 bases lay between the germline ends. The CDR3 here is CASLPSGATNEKLFF. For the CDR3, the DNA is TGTGCCAGCCTCCCTTCAGGGGCAACTAATGAAAAACTGTTTTTT.

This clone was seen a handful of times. CDR3 bases: TGTGCCAGCATTTACCGGGGCCTTTATAGCAATCAGCCCCAGCATTTT. As protein: CASIYRGLYSNQPQHF. The rearrangement joins TRBV21-1 to TRBJ1-5. TRBV21-1 is listed as a pseudogene. CDR3 length equals 16 residues.

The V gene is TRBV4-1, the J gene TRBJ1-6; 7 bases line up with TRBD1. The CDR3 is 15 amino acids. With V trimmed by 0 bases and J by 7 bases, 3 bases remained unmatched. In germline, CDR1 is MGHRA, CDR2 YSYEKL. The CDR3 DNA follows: TGCGCCAGCAGCCAAGAAGACAGGGAGAATTCACCCCTCCACTTT. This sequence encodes CASSQEDRENSPLHF.